The 11 T cell receptor beta chains below come from one sample, sequenced in a study of blood T cell repertoires in COVID-19. Generated by immunoSEQ multiplex PCR, the TCRdb table keeps only in-frame clones and is missing some. The table records roughly 180,000 clones, around 85% of them present only once. Sequencing was performed on peripheral blood. The receptor source for this set is a man in his fifties or sixties who had recovered from COVID-19.

The V and J genes are TRBV9 and TRBJ2-7; the match to TRBD2 covers 7 bases. The V gene's germline CDR1 is SGDLS and CDR2 YYNGEE. CDR3 size: 14 residues. After removal of 3 bases from V and 3 bases from J, the junction contained 6 bases not matched to a gene. The CDR3 sequence: CASSDYRDYYEQYF. The CDR3 nucleotides read TGTGCCAGCAGCGACTATCGGGACTACTACGAGCAGTACTTC.

The CDR3 spells CASSQQGRQETQYF. In nucleotides, the CDR3 is TGTGCCAGCAGCCAACAGGGGCGCCAAGAGACCCAGTACTTC. The V call is TRBV11-2, the J call TRBJ2-5, with 7 positions matching TRBD1. The germline V gene encodes CDR1 SGHAT and CDR2 FQNNGV. The CDR3 consists of 14 residues. V dropped 5 bases and J dropped 1; count of bases not matched to a gene: 4.

This chain connects TRBV7-9 to TRBJ2-1; 11 bases align to TRBD2. V lost 7 bases to trimming and J lost 6 bases; unmatched junction nucleotides: 8. Germline V gene sequence: CDR1 SEHNR, CDR2 FQNEAQ (reference sequence). This CDR3 is built from 15 residues. The CDR3: CASTLSGGAANEQFF. CDR3 in DNA: TGTGCCAGCACCCTTAGCGGGGGGGCGGCCAATGAGCAGTTCTTC.

This clone has only one observation. This sequence joins TRBV15 and TRBJ1-2; the match to TRBD1 covers 7 bases. The CDR3 runs to 15 residues. The junction had 3 bases not matched to a gene; V was cut back by 1 base and J by 1 base. The germline V gene has CDR1 LNHNV and CDR2 YYDKDF (reference sequence). Here the CDR3 reads CATSRGDSVNYGYTF. Here the CDR3 DNA reads TGTGCCACCAGCAGAGGGGACAGCGTTAACTATGGCTACACCTTC.

This chain connects TRBV7-9 to TRBJ1-1, with unresolved D. Germline CDR1 SEHNR, CDR2 FQNEAQ (reference sequence). There are 12 residues in the CDR3. The V gene lost 6 bases and the J gene lost 4 bases, with 9 bases spanning the gap. In DNA, the CDR3 is TGTGCCAGCAGGCAACTTTTCACTGAAGCTTTCTTT. Translating it yields CASRQLFTEAFF.

V and J are TRBV28 and TRBJ1-3; 9 bases agree with TRBD1. V lost 6 bases and J lost 3; bases outside the gene matches: 6. Per the germline V gene, CDR1 is MDHEN and CDR2 is SYDVKM. The CDR3 has 15 amino acids. The CDR3: CASRSTGGNGNTIYF. The CDR3 nucleotides read TGTGCCAGCAGGTCGACAGGGGGAAATGGAAACACCATATATTTT.

The chain joins TRBV19 to TRBJ1-2; 7 nucleotides align to TRBD1. The trim removed 2 bases at V and 6 bases at J, leaving 3 bases unmatched. Germline lookup yields CDR1 LNHDA and CDR2 SQIVND (reference sequence). The CDR3 length is 13 residues. This CDR3 reads CASSINTGDGYTF. The CDR3 coding sequence is TGTGCCAGTAGTATAAATACAGGGGATGGCTACACCTTC.

With respect to this clone: The sample carries other DNA sequences with the same CDR3. The chain recombines TRBV5-4 with TRBJ1-1; a possible D gene is TRBD1 (5 bases). The germline V and J ends were trimmed by 1 base and 4 bases, with 8 bases remaining between them. CDR1 and CDR2 (germline): SGHNT, YYREEE (reference sequence). This CDR3 has 13 amino acids. The CDR3 sequence is CASSLSGGTEAFF. DNA for the CDR3: TGTGCCAGCAGCTTGTCGGGGGGCACTGAAGCTTTCTTT.

The chain links TRBV19 to TRBJ2-2; 12 bases align to TRBD1. From germline, CDR1 is LNHDA and CDR2 SQIVND (reference sequence). The CDR3 extends over 16 amino acids. J lost 9 bases, V lost 5 bases, and 10 bases had no gene match. CDR3 sequence (DNA): TGTGCCAGTAGTGGCCCGGGACAGGGGGCGCGTCGGGAGCTGTTTTTT. Protein product: CASSGPGQGARRELFF. The variable domain in full, completed from reference TRBV19 and TRBJ2-2, reads DGGITQSPKYLFRKEGQNVTLSCEQNLNHDAMYWYRQDPGQGLRLIYYSQIVNDFQKGDIAEGYSVSREKKESFPLTVTSAQKNPTAFYLCASSGPGQGARRELFFGEGSRLTVL.

This rearrangement joins TRBV5-4 to TRBJ2-1; the match to TRBD2 covers 10 bases. Per germline, CDR1 SGHNT and CDR2 YYREEE (reference sequence). Trimming at V came to 6 bases and at J to 6 bases, leaving 12 bases not matched to a gene. The CDR3 runs to 16 residues. The DNA for the CDR3 is TGTGCCAGCAACCCCGGGGGGCTAGCGGGGGTCAATGAGCAGTTCTTC. The encoded protein is CASNPGGLAGVNEQFF.

The rearrangement uses TRBV3-1 (or the pseudogene TRBV3-2) and TRBJ2-3; TRBD2 might be the D (6 bases). Trimming cost V 5 bases and J 7 bases, with 22 bases left between them. CDR1 and CDR2 (germline): LGHDT, YNNKEL (reference sequence). The CDR3 spans 16 residues. CDR3 in DNA: TGTGCCAGCAGCGCGAGGGACTTTCAGTCTAGATATACGCAGTATTTT. Its protein product is CASSARDFQSRYTQYF.